This is a list of T cell receptor beta chains from one sample in a study of shared clonotypes between healthy human individuals. TCRdb's table, derived via immunoSEQ multiplex PCR, lists solely in-frame clones and lacks some. The data contain 450,000 or so clones, about 74% of them singletons. What was sequenced was PBMCs. The receptors originated from a woman in her 40s in good health. Some clones in this sample may be carry-over from other donors' samples. Both conserved end residues are part of each CDR3. Fields, in order: CDR3 length, D gene, clone size, J gene, V gene, CDR3 DNA, CDR3 protein. D genes are given only for firm matches. Expanded clones get a size class; other rows say once, few or many, or leave the size out.

13,NA,few,TRBJ2-2,TRBV5-6,TGTGCCAGCAGCTTGGTGGCTGGCGGGGAGCTGTTTTTT,CASSLVAGGELFF
13,NA,once,TRBJ1-6,TRBV4-1,TGCGCCAGCAGCCAACCGGGTCGCTCACCCCTCCACTTT,CASSQPGRSPLHF
13,NA,NA,TRBJ1-1,TRBV30,TGTGCCTGGAAGGGGGAGATGAACACTGAAGCTTTCTTT,CAWKGEMNTEAFF
14,NA,NA,TRBJ1-2,TRBV28,TGTGCCAGCAGCGTTCCAGGCGATTTCTATGGCTACACCTTC,CASSVPGDFYGYTF
13,NA,NA,TRBJ1-2,TRBV7-2,TGTGCCAGCAGCCCAAGGGGAGGAGATGGCTACACCTTC,CASSPRGGDGYTF
12,NA,NA,TRBJ1-2,TRBV7-8,TGTGCCAGCAGCAAGAACAGCTATGGCTACACCTTC,CASSKNSYGYTF
16,TRBD1,NA,TRBJ2-5,TRBV28,TGTGCCAGCAGTCTGGGACAGGGGGCGTTCGGCGAGACCCAGTACTTC,CASSLGQGAFGETQYF
15,NA,NA,TRBJ2-7,TRBV4-2,TGTGCCAGCAGCCAAGATTTATCGTCAGCCTACGAGCAGTACTTC,CASSQDLSSAYEQYF
16,TRBD1,NA,TRBJ2-3,TRBV6-4,TGTGCCAGCAGTGACCTACCGGGACAGGGTCCAGATACGCAGTATTTT,CASSDLPGQGPDTQYF
14,TRBD1,NA,TRBJ2-7,TRBV28,TGTGCCAGCACCCTCAGGACAGGGGTCTACGAGCAGTACTTC,CASTLRTGVYEQYF
13,TRBD2,NA,TRBJ2-7,TRBV6-1,TGTGCCAGCAAGTCTAGCGGGAAGAACGAGCAGTACTTC,CASKSSGKNEQYF
16,TRBD2,NA,TRBJ2-5,TRBV30,TGTGCCTGGAGTGTACTGACTAGCGGACCGAGAGAGACCCAGTACTTC,CAWSVLTSGPRETQYF
15,TRBD1,many,TRBJ2-1,TRBV7-2,TGTGCCAGCAGCGACCGGGACAGGTTGGGCAATGAGCAGTTCTTC,CASSDRDRLGNEQFF
14,NA,NA,TRBJ2-3,TRBV9,TGTGCCAGCAGCGGGGAGGTCGGCACAGATACGCAGTATTTT,CASSGEVGTDTQYF
14,TRBD1,NA,TRBJ1-2,TRBV19,TGTGCCAGTAGCAAACAGGGGCGTAACTATGGCTACACCTTC,CASSKQGRNYGYTF